The 30 T cell receptor beta chains below were found in one sample sequenced in a study of T cells in localized non-small cell lung cancer. Using immunoSEQ multiplex PCR, the repertoire was profiled, and TCRdb retains in-frame clones only, with some absent. The sample consists of about 23,000 clones, around 85% of them appearing once. The specimen comprised peripheral blood, sampled before any cancer treatment. Receptors originate from a woman aged 40-69 years with stage I lung adenocarcinoma.

The chain combines TRBV12-1 with TRBJ2-5; TRBD2, the D gene given by the table, was not confirmed from the DNA. TRBV12-1 is tagged as a pseudogene. This CDR3 contains 19 residues. The CDR3 DNA reads TGTGCCAGCAGCTCTCCCAGATTATCTGGGGGGGCGAGCCAAGAGACCCAGTACTTC. Translation: CASSSPRLSGGASQETQYF.

The gene calls are TRBV30 and TRBJ1-3; the D is unclear. The V gene lost 1 base and the J gene lost 8 bases, with 6 bases spanning the gap. The CDR3 loop spans 11 amino acids. Germline V CDR1 and CDR2: GTSNPN, SVGIG (reference sequence). The CDR3, as DNA: TGTGCCTGGAGTGGAAGGGACACCATATATTTT. Translation gives CAWSGRDTIYF.

V is TRBV7-8 and J is TRBJ2-7; D assignment may be TRBD1 or TRBD2 (5 bases each). V gave up 4 bases and J gave up 3 bases, with 10 bases separating them. The CDR3 contains 13 residues. The germline gives CDR1 SGHVS, CDR2 FQNEAQ. In DNA, the CDR3 is TGTGCCAGCAGCTATGGGACCCTCTACGAGCAGTACTTC. Protein: CASSYGTLYEQYF.

The V gene is TRBV11-3, the J gene TRBJ2-1; tentative D call: TRBD1 (6 bases). The CDR3 has 14 amino acids. Trimming left V 5 bases short and J 6 bases short, with 14 bases between. Germline V gene lookup returns CDR1 SGHNT and CDR2 YENEEA. CDR3: CASSRAGQSNEQFF. CDR3 sequence (DNA): TGTGCCAGCAGCCGAGCTGGACAGTCCAATGAGCAGTTCTTC.

The chain couples TRBV27 to TRBJ1-1; maybe TRBD1 (5 bases). Germline V gene data show CDR1 as MNHEY and CDR2 as SMNVEV (reference sequence). Trimming cost V 6 bases and J 1 base, with 21 bases left between them. There are 17 residues in the CDR3. CDR3 sequence reads: CASSRPGRARGNTEAFF. The CDR3 DNA reads as TGTGCCAGCAGCCGCCCGGGCAGGGCAAGGGGGAACACTGAAGCTTTCTTT.

V usage is TRBV2 and J usage is TRBJ1-4; D remains ambiguous. Trimming took 6 bases from V and 3 from J, leaving 8 bases between them. The CDR3 length is 13 residues. The germline CDR1 and CDR2 sequences are SNHLY and FYNNEI. The CDR3 protein is CASRQSANEKLFF. CDR3 nucleotides: TGTGCCAGCAGACAAAGCGCTAATGAAAAACTGTTTTTT. Based on the CDR3 plus reference TRBV2 and TRBJ1-4, the full variable domain is EPEVTQTPSHQVTQMGQEVILRCVPISNHLYFYWYRQILGQKVEFLVSFYNNEISEKSEIFDDQFSVERPDGSNFTLKIRSTKLEDSAMYFCASRQSANEKLFFGSGTQLSVL.

The chain has TRBV2 and TRBJ1-1, with TRBD1 matching 7 bases. Germline trimming cut 1 base from V and 6 bases from J; bases unmatched to any gene: 2. Germline assignment: CDR1 SNHLY and CDR2 FYNNEI. This CDR3 spans 13 amino acids. The DNA for the CDR3 is TGTGCCAGCAGTGAAGGACAGGGACCTGAAGCTTTCTTT. Its protein product is CASSEGQGPEAFF. Full variable domain (rest looked up from reference TRBV2 and TRBJ1-1): EPEVTQTPSHQVTQMGQEVILRCVPISNHLYFYWYRQILGQKVEFLVSFYNNEISEKSEIFDDQFSVERPDGSNFTLKIRSTKLEDSAMYFCASSEGQGPEAFFGQGTRLTVV.

The genes are TRBV11-2 and TRBJ2-1, with 11 bases matching TRBD2. The CDR3 is 15 amino acids. Germline CDR1 and CDR2: SGHAT and FQNNGV. Losses at the gene ends were 5 bases for V and 4 bases for J; bases not matched to a gene: 4. The CDR3, as DNA: TGTGCCAGCAGCGGGGGACTAGCGGAGTACAATGAGCAGTTCTTC. Translating it yields CASSGGLAEYNEQFF. The variable domain in full, with the rest retrieved from reference TRBV11-2 and TRBJ2-1, is EAGVAQSPRYKIIEKRQSVAFWCNPISGHATLYWYQQILGQGPKLLIQFQNNGVVDDSQLPKDRFSAERLKGVDSTLKIQPAKLEDSAVYLCASSGGLAEYNEQFFGPGTRLTVL.

The rearrangement uses TRBV2 and TRBJ1-2; no firm D call. CDR1 SNHLY and CDR2 FYNNEI come from the germline V gene. This CDR3 has 13 amino acids. V lost 2 bases and J 8 bases, leaving 12 bases between the germline ends. CDR3 sequence: CASSEIGSWGYTF. The CDR3 DNA reads as TGTGCCAGCAGTGAAATTGGGAGTTGGGGCTACACCTTC.

The chain uses TRBV5-4 and TRBJ2-4, with D perhaps matching TRBD2 (6 bases). CDR3 size: 16 residues. Trimming left V 0 bases short and J 1 base short, with 11 bases between. CDR1 and CDR2 from the germline V gene are SGHNT and YYREEE (reference sequence). As DNA, the CDR3 is TGTGCCAGCAGCTTGGGGAGGGGCTCGGCCAAAAACATTCAGTACTTC. The encoded protein is CASSLGRGSAKNIQYF.

The rearrangement uses TRBV7-9 and TRBJ2-7, with 11 bases that match TRBD1. The CDR3 has 15 amino acids. Per the germline V gene, CDR1 is SEHNR and CDR2 is FQNEAQ (reference sequence). Germline trimming cut 5 bases from V and 3 bases from J; bases unmatched to any gene: 6. The CDR3 protein is CASSTGQGAVYEQYF. The DNA for the CDR3 is TGTGCCAGCAGCACAGGACAGGGGGCAGTCTACGAGCAGTACTTC.

This chain links TRBV4-3 with TRBJ2-7; D is perhaps TRBD2 (6 bases). Trimming removed 4 bases at V and 5 bases at J, with 12 bases between. The CDR3 is made up of 13 amino acids. Germline CDR1 LGHNA, CDR2 YSLEER. DNA for the CDR3: TGCGCCAGCAGCCCTCAAGGAGGGGACGAGCAGTACTTC. This sequence encodes CASSPQGGDEQYF.

The chain combines TRBV7-2 with TRBJ2-5; TRBD2 agrees at 8 bases. This CDR3 contains 16 residues. Germline V gene data show CDR1 as SGHTA and CDR2 as FQGNSA. V lost 5 bases and J lost 4; bases outside the gene matches: 12. The CDR3 bases are TGTGCCAGCAGCCCCCGGAGGAGCGGGGGAGTAGAGACCCAGTACTTC. Its translation: CASSPRRSGGVETQYF.

Concerning this clone itself: A read error may account for a junction end that differs from germline. The chain couples TRBV7-7 to TRBJ2-5; 9 bases line up with TRBD1. The length of the CDR3 is 16 residues. Germline CDR1 reads SSHAT; CDR2 reads FNYEAQ (reference sequence). The CDR3 loop reads CASSLGDRVGQETQYF. CDR3 nucleotide sequence: TGTGCTAGCAGCTTAGGGGACAGGGTAGGGCAAGAGACCCAGTACTTC.

The chain is built from TRBV10-3 and TRBJ2-7; 13 positions match TRBD2. Per germline, CDR1 ENHRY and CDR2 SYGVKD. After removal of 2 bases from V and 9 bases from J, the junction contained 10 bases not matched to a gene. This CDR3 region has 16 residues. CDR3 sequence (DNA): TGTGCCATCAGTGAGCCGAGAGGACTAGCGGGGGCCCTGCAGTACTTC. Protein sequence: CAISEPRGLAGALQYF.

This clone was detected a few times. The DNA of the CDR3 is TGTGCCAGCAGTTACACAATAGGGACTGAAGCTTTCTTT. Its protein is CASSYTIGTEAFF. This chain connects TRBV7-8 to TRBJ1-1; D is unclear. CDR1 is SGHVS and CDR2 is FQNEAQ in the germline V gene. The CDR3 spans 13 residues. V was cut by 6 bases and J by 5 bases, with 13 bases left in between.

This clone came up a few times. This rearrangement joins TRBV14 to TRBJ1-6; tentatively, D is TRBD1 (5 bases). V was trimmed by 4 bases and J by 8 bases, leaving 6 bases between them. Germline V lookup: CDR1 SGHDN, CDR2 FVKESK. The CDR3 is made up of 12 amino acids. As DNA, the CDR3 is TGTGCCAGCAGCCGGGGCGATTCACCCCTCCACTTT. Encoded protein: CASSRGDSPLHF.

The chain has TRBV11-1 and TRBJ1-1, with a possible D match to TRBD1 (6 bases). V lost 2 bases to trimming and J lost 5 bases, with 24 bases between them. The germline V gene encodes CDR1 SGHAT and CDR2 FQDESV (reference sequence). This CDR3 spans 18 amino acids. As DNA, the CDR3 is TGTGCCAGCAGCTTACGTGCAGGGGATGGGGCCGGGTTAACTGAAGCTTTCTTT. It specifies CASSLRAGDGAGLTEAFF.

This clone is a singleton in its sample. This chain connects TRBV11-2 to TRBJ2-3; D is ambiguous. V dropped 3 bases and J dropped 2 bases, with 6 bases sitting between them. CDR3 length: 13 amino acids. Germline V gives CDR1 SGHAT, CDR2 FQNNGV. The CDR3 sequence: CASSFIDTDTQYF. CDR3 in DNA: TGTGCCAGCAGCTTCATCGACACAGATACGCAGTATTTT.

This chain links TRBV5-1 with TRBJ2-5; 13 bases are shared with TRBD2. With V trimmed by 0 bases and J by 2 bases, 4 bases remained unmatched. CDR3 length: 17 residues. Germline lookup yields CDR1 SGHRS and CDR2 YFSETQ. The CDR3 reads CASSLGPTSGGQETQYF. CDR3 DNA sequence: TGCGCCAGCAGCTTGGGGCCGACTAGCGGGGGGCAAGAGACCCAGTACTTC.

This clone was seen a handful of times. The gene calls are TRBV5-3 and TRBJ1-1; D may be TRBD1 (6 bases). TRBV5-3 is an ORF, with its function uncertain. CDR3 length: 14 residues. V gave up 4 bases and J gave up 2 bases, with 12 bases separating them. CDR3 residues: CARSPQQGNTEAFF. CDR3 nucleotide sequence: TGTGCCAGAAGCCCACAACAGGGAAACACTGAAGCTTTCTTT.

The chain carries TRBV10-3 and TRBJ2-7; 8 nucleotides agree with TRBD1. CDR1 and CDR2 from the germline V gene are ENHRY and SYGVKD. The V segment lost 3 bases and the J segment 0 bases; nucleotides outside the gene matches: 10. The CDR3 covers 17 residues. This CDR3 reads CAISDRVRDRRSYEQYF. The CDR3 DNA is TGTGCCATCAGTGACCGGGTGAGGGACAGGCGCTCCTACGAGCAGTACTTC.

This rearrangement joins TRBV7-9 to TRBJ1-6; a possible D gene is TRBD1 (5 bases). CDR1 is SEHNR, CDR2 FQNEAQ, per germline (reference sequence). The CDR3 is 15 amino acids. The germline V and J ends were trimmed by 1 base and 7 bases, with 11 bases remaining between them. The CDR3 reads CASSLDGTANSPLHF. The CDR3 coding sequence is TGTGCCAGCAGCTTAGACGGGACGGCGAATTCACCCCTCCACTTT.

This chain uses TRBV6-6 with TRBJ2-5; tentatively, D is TRBD2 (6 bases). This CDR3 region has 15 residues. The V gene lost 2 bases and the J gene lost 5 bases, with 15 bases spanning the gap. CDR1 is MNHNY, CDR2 SVGAGI, per germline (reference sequence). The CDR3 protein is CASSYPPRGEETQYF. CDR3 coding DNA: TGTGCCAGCAGTTACCCTCCGCGGGGAGAGGAGACCCAGTACTTC.

V usage is TRBV15 and J usage is TRBJ2-7; TRBD2 might be the D (6 bases). This CDR3 comprises 13 residues. The V gene lost 1 base and the J gene lost 6 bases, with 10 bases spanning the gap. The germline V gene has CDR1 LNHNV and CDR2 YYDKDF (reference sequence). In DNA form, the CDR3 reads TGTGCCACCAGCAGAGGGGGGGTCGTCGAGCAGTACTTC. Translated, it gives CATSRGGVVEQYF.

The V gene is TRBV5-1, the J gene TRBJ1-3, with 7 nucleotides matching TRBD1. Looked up from germline, CDR1 is SGHRS and CDR2 is YFSETQ. This CDR3 region has 14 residues. V trimming: 4 bases; J trimming: 4 bases; junction bases outside the gene matches: 5. The CDR3 nucleotides read TGCGCCAGCAGCAAAGGGGGCCAGGGAAACACCATATATTTT. Protein: CASSKGGQGNTIYF. Supplemented by reference TRBV5-1 and TRBJ1-3, the full variable domain reads KAGVTQTPRYLIKTRGQQVTLSCSPISGHRSVSWYQQTPGQGLQFLFEYFSETQRNKGNFPGRFSGRQFSNSRSEMNVSTLELGDSALYLCASSKGGQGNTIYFGEGSWLTVV.

The chain combines TRBV7-9 with TRBJ1-1; perhaps TRBD1 as D (5 bases). V lost 5 bases to trimming and J lost 0 bases, with 13 bases between them. The CDR3 spans 15 residues. Per germline, CDR1 SEHNR and CDR2 FQNEAQ (reference sequence). As DNA, the CDR3 is TGTGCCAGCAGCCCGGGACGCCGGATGAACACTGAAGCTTTCTTT. Translated: CASSPGRRMNTEAFF. The full variable domain, with the rest looked up from reference TRBV7-9 and TRBJ1-1, is DTGVSQNPRHKITKRGQNVTFRCDPISEHNRLYWYRQTLGQGPEFLTYFQNEAQLEKSRLLSDRFSAERPKGSFSTLEIQRTEQGDSAMYLCASSPGRRMNTEAFFGQGTRLTVV.

This chain connects TRBV27 to TRBJ2-7, with 7 bases fitting TRBD1. V shed 0 bases and J 3 bases; nucleotides not matched to a gene: 5. CDR1 MNHEY and CDR2 SMNVEV come from the germline V gene (reference sequence). The CDR3 is made up of 15 amino acids. CDR3 loop: CASSLSNAGGYEQYF. CDR3 nucleotide sequence: TGTGCCAGCAGTTTATCTAACGCAGGGGGCTACGAGCAGTACTTC.

The J gene is TRBJ1-1, the V gene TRBV30; 10 bases line up with TRBD1. Germline V gives CDR1 GTSNPN, CDR2 SVGIG (reference sequence). With 2 bases clipped from V and 5 bases from J, the junction kept 2 bases outside the gene matches. CDR3 size: 13 residues. DNA of the CDR3: TGTGCCTGGAGTTGGACAGGGGGGACTGAAGCTTTCTTT. Protein product: CAWSWTGGTEAFF.

The chain combines TRBV5-1 with TRBJ2-2; D is ambiguous. CDR1 is SGHRS, CDR2 YFSETQ, per germline. The CDR3 consists of 13 residues. The germline V and J ends were trimmed by 1 base and 5 bases, with 6 bases remaining between them. This CDR3 reads CASSLKVTGELFF. For the CDR3, the DNA is TGCGCCAGCAGCTTGAAGGTGACCGGGGAGCTGTTTTTT.